This TCR beta chain was sequenced in a study of blood T cell repertoires in COVID-19. Whole-study context: From the United States, Italy and Spain came samples of acute and convalescent COVID-19. PBMCs, B-cell-depleted T cells, or T cells provided the cDNA or gDNA that made up the material.

Participant-reported clinical history was the basis for cohort assignment. Germline V CDR1 and CDR2: SGHNT, YENEEA. The CDR3 is made up of 16 amino acids. Trimming at V came to 5 bases and at J to 0 bases, leaving 2 bases not matched to a gene. In the original workflow: Reference gene primer amplification in the assay estimated nucleated cell counts. Measured with immunoSEQ multiplex PCR; TCRdb has only the in-frame clones, and not every one. The DNA gave D and trimming, while V, J and clone size come from that table. The sample includes 250,000 or so clones, 85% to 90% seen only once; the top ten take 0.85% to 0.9%.

This clonotype was obtained from a man aged 45-60 years who had been exposed to COVID-19. The chain couples TRBV11-3 to TRBJ1-6, with TRBD1 matching over 9 bases. Sequencing was performed on PBMCs or T cells enriched from blood (not recorded which). CDR3 DNA: TGTGCCAGCAGCGGGACAGGGAGCTCCTATAATTCACCCCTCCACTTT. Translation gives CASSGTGSSYNSPLHF.